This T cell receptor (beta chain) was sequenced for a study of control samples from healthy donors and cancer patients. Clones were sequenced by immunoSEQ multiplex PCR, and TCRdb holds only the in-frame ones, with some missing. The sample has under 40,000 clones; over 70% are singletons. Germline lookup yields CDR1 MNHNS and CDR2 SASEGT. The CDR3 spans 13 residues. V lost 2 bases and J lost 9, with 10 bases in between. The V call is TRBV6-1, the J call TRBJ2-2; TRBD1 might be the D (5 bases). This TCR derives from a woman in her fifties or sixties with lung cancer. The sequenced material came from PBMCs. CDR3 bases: TGTGCCAGCAGTGAACAGGGTGCCAGGGAGCTGTTTTTT. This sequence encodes CASSEQGARELFF.